A selection of T cell receptor beta chains follows, all from one sample in a study of shared clonotypes between healthy human individuals. The assay was immunoSEQ multiplex PCR, and TCRdb's table has in-frame clones only and misses some. The sample has millions of clones, around 93% seen once. Sequences were obtained from naive CD8+ T cells from PBMCs. These receptors came from a man younger than 35 in good health. Some clones in this sample may be carry-over from other donors' samples. The CDR3 runs from the conserved cysteine through the conserved F or W. Fields, in order: J gene, clone size, V gene, D gene, CDR3 DNA, CDR3 protein. A D gene is named only where the DNA matches it firmly. The size field is filled for only some rows; it gives once, few, many or a size class.

J: TRBJ1-1
size: .
V: TRBV4-3
D: .
DNA: TGCGCCAGCAGCCAAGATTACAGGCAGCAGAACACTGAAGCTTTCTTT
CDR3: CASSQDYRQQNTEAFF

J: TRBJ1-1
size: .
V: TRBV11-1
D: .
DNA: TGTGCCAGCAGCTTGGGGAGAACAGAAATGAACACTGAAGCTTTCTTT
CDR3: CASSLGRTEMNTEAFF

J: TRBJ1-2
size: .
V: TRBV2
D: .
DNA: TGTGCCAGCAGTGAAGACAGGGTTAACTATGGCTACACCTTC
CDR3: CASSEDRVNYGYTF

J: TRBJ1-5
size: .
V: TRBV19
D: .
DNA: TGTGCCAGTAGTCCCAGACAGAGGGGCCATCAGCCCCAGCATTTT
CDR3: CASSPRQRGHQPQHF

J: TRBJ2-1
size: once
V: TRBV5-6
D: TRBD2
DNA: TGTGCCAGCAGCCCATGGCATGGGGGGGCCTACAATGAGCAGTTCTTC
CDR3: CASSPWHGGAYNEQFF

J: TRBJ2-3
size: once
V: TRBV7-9
D: .
DNA: TGTGCCAGCAGCCCGACTCCGGATACGCAGTATTTT
CDR3: CASSPTPDTQYF

J: TRBJ2-7
size: .
V: TRBV10-3
D: TRBD1
DNA: TGTGCCATCAGTGACCCCGGGACAGAGTACTACGAGCAGTACTTC
CDR3: CAISDPGTEYYEQYF

J: TRBJ1-1
size: once
V: TRBV5-4
D: .
DNA: TGTGCCAGCAGCTTGGGACTCCAAGGTGGTGGCACTGAAGCTTTCTTT
CDR3: CASSLGLQGGGTEAFF

J: TRBJ1-5
size: .
V: TRBV19
D: TRBD1
DNA: TGTGCCTGCCGGGACAGGAGTTTGGGGGGCAATCAGCCCCAGCATTTT
CDR3: CACRDRSLGGNQPQHF

J: TRBJ2-1
size: .
V: TRBV27
D: .
DNA: TGTGCCAGCGGTGGGACCCGGACGGAGTTCTTC
CDR3: CASGGTRTEFF

J: TRBJ1-1
size: .
V: TRBV19
D: .
DNA: TGTGCCAGTAGTATGACTGTGAACACTGAAGCTTTCTTT
CDR3: CASSMTVNTEAFF

J: TRBJ2-7
size: .
V: TRBV27
D: .
DNA: TGTGCCAGCAGTTTATCAGTACGGGGCGAGCAGTACTTC
CDR3: CASSLSVRGEQYF

J: TRBJ1-3
size: .
V: TRBV28
D: .
DNA: TGTGCCAGCAGTTTGGCAGCCTCTGGAAACACCATATATTTT
CDR3: CASSLAASGNTIYF

J: TRBJ1-1
size: .
V: TRBV4-1
D: .
DNA: TGCGCCAGCAGGTGGGCAACGAACACTGAAGCTTTCTTT
CDR3: CASRWATNTEAFF

J: TRBJ2-2
size: .
V: TRBV19
D: TRBD2
DNA: TGTGCCAGTAGTATAGGGGCGGGAGTAAACACCGGGGAGCTGTTTTTT
CDR3: CASSIGAGVNTGELFF

J: TRBJ2-7
size: .
V: TRBV5-6
D: .
DNA: TGTGCCAGCAGCTCCGGGGCCAGGGATTACGAGCAGTACTTC
CDR3: CASSSGARDYEQYF

J: TRBJ2-1
size: .
V: TRBV27
D: .
DNA: TGTGCCAGCAGCCCGCTCTCAAATTATAATGAGCAGTTCTTC
CDR3: CASSPLSNYNEQFF

J: TRBJ1-4
size: .
V: TRBV7-9
D: TRBD1
DNA: TGTGCCAGCAGCAGGACAGGGGGGAATGAAAAACTGTTTTTT
CDR3: CASSRTGGNEKLFF

J: TRBJ2-3
size: .
V: TRBV4-1
D: .
DNA: TGCGCCAGCAGCCATCCTGGTAGCACAGATACGCAGTATTTT
CDR3: CASSHPGSTDTQYF

J: TRBJ2-7
size: .
V: TRBV27
D: TRBD1
DNA: TGTGCCAGCAGTTCTTGGACAGGGGACGAGCAGTACTTC
CDR3: CASSSWTGDEQYF

J: TRBJ2-7
size: .
V: TRBV10-3
D: .
DNA: TGTGCCATCAGCTTCCTGGACAGTCCCGAACAGTACTTC
CDR3: CAISFLDSPEQYF

J: TRBJ2-7
size: .
V: TRBV5-1
D: .
DNA: TGCGCCAGCAGCTTGGCGGATGAGGGCTACGAGCAGTACTTC
CDR3: CASSLADEGYEQYF

J: TRBJ1-1
size: .
V: TRBV7-9
D: .
DNA: TGTGCCAGCAGCACCTTGAACACTGAAGCTTTCTTT
CDR3: CASSTLNTEAFF

J: TRBJ2-1
size: .
V: TRBV5-1
D: TRBD1
DNA: TGCGCCAGCAGCGGCGGGACAGGGCAGCAGTTCTTC
CDR3: CASSGGTGQQFF

J: TRBJ2-7
size: .
V: TRBV16
D: .
DNA: TGTGCCAGCAGCCAACCGACGGGCTACGAGCAGTACTTC
CDR3: CASSQPTGYEQYF

J: TRBJ2-7
size: .
V: TRBV7-2
D: .
DNA: TGTGCCAGCAGCTTCTCATTAGCGGAGGTCGAGCAGTACTTC
CDR3: CASSFSLAEVEQYF

J: TRBJ2-6
size: .
V: TRBV5-1
D: .
DNA: TGCGCCAGCAGCTTTAACTCTGGGGCCAACGTCCTGACTTTC
CDR3: CASSFNSGANVLTF

J: TRBJ1-3
size: .
V: TRBV2
D: .
DNA: TGTGCCAGCACCGGTAACTTGGACACCATATATTTT
CDR3: CASTGNLDTIYF

J: TRBJ2-2
size: .
V: TRBV13
D: .
DNA: TGTGCCAGCAGCCCCCGCGGCCAAAACACCGGGGAGCTGTTTTTT
CDR3: CASSPRGQNTGELFF

J: TRBJ2-7
size: .
V: TRBV11-2
D: TRBD1
DNA: TGTGCCAGCAGCTTTGACAGGGTGTCCGAGCAGTACTTC
CDR3: CASSFDRVSEQYF

J: TRBJ2-1
size: .
V: TRBV28
D: TRBD2
DNA: TGTGCCAGCAGTTTTCGCGGGAGTTCGAATGAGCAGTTCTTC
CDR3: CASSFRGSSNEQFF

J: TRBJ1-5
size: .
V: TRBV19
D: .
DNA: TGTGCCAGTAACAGAAGGGGGGGCAGGCCCCATCAGCCCCAGCATTTT
CDR3: CASNRRGGRPHQPQHF

J: TRBJ2-1
size: .
V: TRBV7-9
D: TRBD2
DNA: TGTGCCAGCAGCACCCGACTAGCGGGAGATGGCAATGAGCAGTTCTTC
CDR3: CASSTRLAGDGNEQFF

J: TRBJ1-2
size: .
V: TRBV14
D: TRBD1
DNA: TGTGCCAGCAGCCAAACAGGGGATCCCTATGGCTACACCTTC
CDR3: CASSQTGDPYGYTF

J: TRBJ2-7
size: .
V: TRBV28
D: TRBD1
DNA: TGTGCCAGCAGTTTAGACAGGGGAGGCTACGAGCAGTACTTC
CDR3: CASSLDRGGYEQYF

J: TRBJ2-3
size: .
V: TRBV9
D: TRBD1
DNA: TGTGCCAGCAGCGTAGGTACAGGGGGCGTCGCAGATACGCAGTATTTT
CDR3: CASSVGTGGVADTQYF

J: TRBJ2-7
size: .
V: TRBV27
D: .
DNA: TGTGCCAGCAGTTTATCGGGCCGGGGAGGCGACGAGCAGTACTTC
CDR3: CASSLSGRGGDEQYF

J: TRBJ1-2
size: few
V: TRBV9
D: .
DNA: TGTGCCAGCAGTCTGGGGGAGGACTATGGCTACACCTTC
CDR3: CASSLGEDYGYTF

J: TRBJ2-7
size: once
V: TRBV2
D: .
DNA: TGTGCCAGCAGTCGGGGGGCCCAAAGGAACGAGCAGTACTTC
CDR3: CASSRGAQRNEQYF

J: TRBJ1-2
size: once
V: TRBV9
D: TRBD1
DNA: TGTGCCAGCAGCACACTAAACAGGGGAAACTATGGCTACACCTTC
CDR3: CASSTLNRGNYGYTF

J: TRBJ1-3
size: .
V: TRBV28
D: .
DNA: TGTGCCAGCAGTTATACCCCACAGGGATGGGGAAACACCATATATTTT
CDR3: CASSYTPQGWGNTIYF

J: TRBJ1-5
size: .
V: TRBV15
D: TRBD1
DNA: TGTGCCACCAGCAGGAGACAGGGGTGGAATCAGCCCCAGCATTTT
CDR3: CATSRRQGWNQPQHF

J: TRBJ2-1
size: .
V: TRBV10-1
D: .
DNA: TGCGCCAGCAGTGAGTCGGGGGACTCCCTCGGTGAGCAGTTCTTC
CDR3: CASSESGDSLGEQFF

J: TRBJ2-2
size: few
V: TRBV9
D: .
DNA: TGTGCCAGCAGCGTAGACCGGGAGCTGTTTTTT
CDR3: CASSVDRELFF

J: TRBJ2-7
size: .
V: TRBV9
D: TRBD2
DNA: TGTGCCAGCAGCGTAGGGGAGGGAGCCTACGAGCAGTACTTC
CDR3: CASSVGEGAYEQYF

J: TRBJ2-1
size: .
V: TRBV15
D: TRBD1
DNA: TGTGCCACCAGCAAGAGACAGGGCCCGGCGCGGTACAATGAGCAGTTCTTC
CDR3: CATSKRQGPARYNEQFF

J: TRBJ2-6
size: .
V: TRBV10-2
D: TRBD1
DNA: TGCGCCACCAGGGACAGGGCTTCTGGGGCCAACGTCCTGACTTTC
CDR3: CATRDRASGANVLTF

J: TRBJ1-2
size: .
V: TRBV4-1
D: TRBD1
DNA: TGCGCCAGCAGCCAACGGGACAGGCCATCGGCCTATGGCTACACCTTC
CDR3: CASSQRDRPSAYGYTF